This T cell receptor beta chain was observed in a study of T cell responses to AZD1222 COVID-19 vaccine. Study-wide results and caveats: Only a handful of AZD1222 recipients, six or seven in all, had baseline seropositivity. Repertoire sampling was restricted to post-peak T cell response timepoints. Females made up more of the donors, who were largely white British, and clonal diversity may have come out too low. Spike-specific TCR breadth and depth both grew after two AZD1222 doses.

Germline trimming cut 8 bases from V and 5 bases from J; bases unmatched to any gene: 9. The germline gives CDR1 LNHDA, CDR2 SQIVND (reference sequence). The CDR3 contains 14 residues. Points on this clone: What it binds is not known.

Repertoires were generated with immunoSEQ multiplex PCR, while TCRdb's copy carries only in-frame clones and drops some. The sample lists roughly 160,000 clones; roughly 88% were seen once. V is TRBV19 and J is TRBJ2-1; TRBD1 matches 7 bases. The sequence was obtained from an adult who received the AZD1222 COVID-19 vaccine. The sequencing here drew on peripheral blood, taken 28 days after the second AZD1222 dose. This chain's CDR3 is CASGDSHTDNEQFF. In DNA, the CDR3 is TGTGCCAGTGGGGACAGTCACACTGACAATGAGCAGTTCTTC.